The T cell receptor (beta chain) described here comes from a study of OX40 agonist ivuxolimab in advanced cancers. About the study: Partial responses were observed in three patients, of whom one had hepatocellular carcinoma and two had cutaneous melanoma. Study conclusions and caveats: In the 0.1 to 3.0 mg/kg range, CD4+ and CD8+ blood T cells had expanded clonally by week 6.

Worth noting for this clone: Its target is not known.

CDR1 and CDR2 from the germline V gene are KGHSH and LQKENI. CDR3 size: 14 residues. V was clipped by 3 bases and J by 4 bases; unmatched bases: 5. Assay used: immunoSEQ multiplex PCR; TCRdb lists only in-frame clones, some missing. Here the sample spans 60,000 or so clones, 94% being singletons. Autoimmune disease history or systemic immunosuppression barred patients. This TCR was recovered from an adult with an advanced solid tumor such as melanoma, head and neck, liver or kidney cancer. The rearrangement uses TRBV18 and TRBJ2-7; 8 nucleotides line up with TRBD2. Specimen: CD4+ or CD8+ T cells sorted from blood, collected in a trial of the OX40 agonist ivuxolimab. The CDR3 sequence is CASSPAGLVYEQYF. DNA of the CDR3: TGTGCCAGCTCACCGGCGGGACTAGTGTACGAGCAGTACTTC.